This T cell receptor (beta chain) was profiled in a study of patients and donors after allogeneic stem cell transplantation. One entry per CDR3 protein results from TCRdb running MiXCR on the RT-PCR reads. The sample includes some 200,000 distinct CDR3 sequences, more than 35% of them seen just once. V was cut by 3 bases and J by 0 bases, with 9 bases left in between. The CDR3 has 15 amino acids. Germline-derived CDR1 and CDR2 are LNHDA and SQIVND (reference sequence). The chain links TRBV19 to TRBJ1-3; D gene ambiguous. The sequenced material came from blood, either unsorted or a sorted T cell fraction (not recorded which). The receptor comes from a human donor who was either an allogeneic HSCT recipient or a stem cell or donor lymphocyte infusion donor (not recorded which). It is not recorded whose cells these are; they may come from a transplant donor. The CDR3 DNA sequence: TGTGCCAGTAGTATTGGTCTTAGCTCTGGAAACACCATATATTTT. Translated, it gives CASSIGLSSGNTIYF.